This TCR beta chain was captured by sequencing in a study of human T cells and chemical hapten exposure. Study in general: All through the approximately 23-week study, the scalp of each patient received diphenylcyclopropenone doses weekly.

Sample time point: pre-sensitization, week 0. Treatment indicated: therapeutic diphenylcyclopropenone sensitization with weekly scalp DPC. MiXCR, run by TCRdb on the RACE reads, gives a single entry per CDR3 protein. The table lists around 300,000 distinct CDR3 sequences, around 7.3% of them singletons. This clonotype was found many times. Germline CDR1 and CDR2: SGHTA and FQGNSA. CDR3 length equals 14 residues. V was clipped by 5 bases and J by 2 bases; unmatched bases: 5. Material: whole blood, obtained in connection with sensitization to the hapten diphenylcyclopropenone (DPC). The rearrangement joins TRBV7-2 to TRBJ1-2, with 7 bases matching TRBD1. The origin of this receptor is a man aged 18-30 years with alopecia areata. Some clones in this sample may be carry-over from other donors' samples. The CDR3 nucleotides read TGTGCCAGCAGCATATACAGGGGAAACTATGGCTACACCTTC. Encoded protein: CASSIYRGNYGYTF.